This T cell receptor beta chain appears in the sequencing data of a study of blood T cell repertoires in COVID-19. Study overall: Specimens from acute and convalescent COVID-19 originated in the United States, Italy and Spain. Nucleic acid was either cDNA or gDNA, and it came from T cells, B-cell-depleted T cells, or PBMCs.

Recruits, aged 18 to 89 years, lived in 20 to 30 US areas. Donors were grouped by their self-reported clinical history. The CDR3 consists of 13 residues. V lost 0 bases and J 0 bases, leaving 4 bases between the germline ends. CDR1 and CDR2 from the germline V gene are SGHRS and YFSETQ. Sequencing used immunoSEQ multiplex PCR; TCRdb keeps in-frame clones, though not all of them. The sample records under 500,000 clones, 70% to 90% being singletons. This chain connects TRBV5-1 to TRBJ2-7; no clear D gene. The clonotype comes from a woman aged 18-29 years with acute COVID-19. The material sequenced was PBMCs or T cells enriched from blood (not recorded which). The CDR3 region is CASSLDISYEQYF. The CDR3, as DNA: TGCGCCAGCAGCTTGGACATCTCCTACGAGCAGTACTTC. Filled out from reference TRBV5-1 and TRBJ2-7, the complete variable domain reads KAGVTQTPRYLIKTRGQQVTLSCSPISGHRSVSWYQQTPGQGLQFLFEYFSETQRNKGNFPGRFSGRQFSNSRSEMNVSTLELGDSALYLCASSLDISYEQYFGPGTRLTVT.